These T cell receptor beta chains were read from a single sample in a study of blood T cells in healthy people across ages. TCRdb used MiXCR to reprocess the 5' RACE reads, holding one entry per CDR3 protein. The sample lists roughly 800,000 distinct CDR3 sequences; 58% were seen once. Source material: blood. These receptors were taken from a man aged 25 to 45 in good health. Both conserved end residues are part of each CDR3. A D gene is named only where the DNA matches it firmly. The size entry is marked missing in some rows and otherwise reads once, few, many or a size class.

v_call	d_call	j_call	clone_size	cdr3_aa	cdr3_nt
TRBV7-9	TRBD1	TRBJ2-7	few	CASSGRDSRYEQYF	TGTGCCAGCAGCGGTCGGGACAGCCGATACGAGCAGTACTTC
TRBV20-1	TRBD2	TRBJ2-7	-	CSATTSGNEQYF	TGCAGTGCCACGACTAGCGGGAACGAGCAGTACTTC
TRBV20-1	-	TRBJ2-1	-	CSATTDPNNEQFF	TGCAGTGCTACAACAGACCCAAACAATGAGCAGTTCTTC
TRBV7-2	-	TRBJ2-7	-	CASIILYEQYF	TGTGCCAGCATCATCCTCTACGAGCAGTACTTC
TRBV29-1	TRBD2	TRBJ2-5	-	CSVGGAGGRETQYF	TGCAGCGTTGGAGGAGCGGGAGGGAGGGAGACCCAGTACTTC
TRBV12-3/TRBV12-4	TRBD1	TRBJ2-7	-	CASGKQGPTYEQYF	TGTGCCAGCGGAAAACAGGGGCCCACCTACGAGCAGTACTTC
TRBV4-2	-	TRBJ1-4	few	CASSQGGASWEKLFF	TGTGCCAGCAGCCAAGGGGGAGCCTCCTGGGAAAAACTGTTTTTT
TRBV12-3/TRBV12-4	-	TRBJ2-3	-	CASSPQRDTQYF	TGTGCCAGTAGCCCCCAGCGAGATACGCAGTATTTT
TRBV29-1	-	TRBJ2-1	-	CSAGQNFYNEQFF	TGCAGCGCCGGACAGAATTTCTACAATGAGCAGTTCTTC
TRBV7-2	TRBD2	TRBJ2-5	-	CASSGLAGTETQYF	TGTGCCAGCAGCGGACTAGCGGGGACAGAGACCCAGTACTTC
TRBV6-2/TRBV6-3	-	TRBJ1-3	-	CASSPVPRDTIYF	TGTGCCAGCAGCCCAGTACCTCGGGACACCATATATTTT
TRBV6-5	TRBD1	TRBJ2-3	few	CASSFSGQGTDTQYF	TGTGCCAGCAGTTTCTCCGGACAGGGAACAGATACGCAGTATTTT
TRBV6-6	-	TRBJ2-7	few	CASTERDGYEQYF	TGTGCCAGCACCGAAAGGGACGGCTACGAGCAGTACTTC
TRBV29-1	-	TRBJ1-2	few	CSVGQNNYGYTF	TGCAGCGTTGGACAGAATAACTATGGCTACACCTTC
TRBV27	TRBD2	TRBJ2-7	-	CASSLGREEGYEQYF	TGTGCCAGCAGCCTGGGTCGGGAGGAAGGCTACGAGCAGTACTTC
TRBV7-3	-	TRBJ1-2	few	CASSLSRVYGYTF	TGTGCCAGCAGCTTATCCAGGGTCTATGGCTACACCTTC
TRBV12-3/TRBV12-4	TRBD2	TRBJ2-5	-	CASSSPSGFQGTQYF	TGTGCCAGCAGTTCCCCTAGCGGGTTCCAAGGGACCCAGTACTTC
TRBV12-3/TRBV12-4	-	TRBJ2-3	-	CASDSGVRTDTQYF	TGTGCCAGCGACTCCGGAGTGAGAACAGATACGCAGTATTTT
TRBV28	-	TRBJ2-1	-	CASSGGAEQFF	TGTGCCAGCAGTGGGGGGGCTGAGCAGTTCTTC
TRBV5-1	TRBD1	TRBJ2-1	-	CASSLTGQAYNEQFF	TGCGCCAGCAGCCTGACGGGACAGGCTTACAATGAGCAGTTCTTC
TRBV5-1	TRBD1	TRBJ2-7	-	CASKGGQGERKQYF	TGCGCCAGCAAAGGGGGACAGGGGGAGCGTAAGCAGTACTTC
TRBV20-1	TRBD2	TRBJ2-3	-	CSLHTGLAVGADTQYF	TGCAGCCTACACACCGGACTAGCGGTTGGGGCGGATACGCAGTATTTT
TRBV9	TRBD1	TRBJ2-6	few	CASSTRDSLSGANVLTF	TGTGCCAGCAGCACCCGGGACAGCCTCTCTGGGGCCAACGTCCTGACTTTC
TRBV7-2	-	TRBJ1-6	-	CASSLRQDYNSPLHF	TGTGCCAGCAGCCTTAGACAGGACTATAATTCACCCCTCCACTTT
TRBV9	-	TRBJ2-5	once	CASSEQGVETQYF	TGTGCCAGCAGCGAACAGGGCGTTGAGACCCAGTACTTC
TRBV6-1	-	TRBJ2-5	few	CASSEPGWETQYF	TGTGCCAGCAGTGAACCGGGTTGGGAGACCCAGTACTTC
TRBV6-2/TRBV6-3	-	TRBJ2-1	-	CASSYTLYNEQFF	TGTGCCAGCAGCTACACCCTCTACAATGAGCAGTTCTTC
TRBV6-6	-	TRBJ1-6	-	CASRVFQGGNSPLHF	TGTGCCAGCAGAGTGTTTCAGGGAGGTAATTCACCCCTCCACTTT
TRBV20-1	-	TRBJ2-5	-	CSARDSGKETQYF	TGCAGTGCTAGAGACAGCGGTAAAGAGACCCAGTACTTC
TRBV29-1	TRBD1	TRBJ2-1	-	CSVARWTGTYNEQFF	TGCAGCGTTGCCCGATGGACAGGGACCTACAATGAGCAGTTCTTC
TRBV7-9	TRBD2	TRBJ2-5	-	CASSLAPAGVREQYF	TGTGCCAGCAGCTTAGCTCCTGCGGGAGTGCGGGAGCAGTACTTC
TRBV4-2	-	TRBJ1-2	few	CASSQEGTGNYGYTF	TGTGCCAGCAGCCAAGAAGGAACAGGGAACTATGGCTACACCTTC
TRBV6-2/TRBV6-3	-	TRBJ2-1	-	CASSYSAINEQFF	TGTGCCAGCAGTTACTCGGCCATTAATGAGCAGTTCTTC
TRBV3-1	-	TRBJ2-5	-	CASSQVVMETQYF	TGTGCCAGCAGCCAAGTCGTGATGGAGACCCAGTACTTC
TRBV5-1	-	TRBJ2-7	-	CASSLDFGTTTYEQYF	TGCGCCAGCAGCTTGGATTTCGGGACAACTACCTACGAGCAGTACTTC
TRBV7-2	-	TRBJ2-1	-	CASSLAGPGSYNEQFF	TGTGCCAGCAGCTTAGCAGGGCCTGGGTCCTACAATGAGCAGTTCTTC
TRBV25-1	TRBD1	TRBJ1-2	-	CASSEGTGDYGYTF	TGTGCCAGCAGTGAAGGGACAGGGGACTATGGCTACACCTTC
TRBV7-2	-	TRBJ2-1	-	CASSLGINSYNEQFF	TGTGCCAGCAGCTTAGGTATAAACTCCTACAATGAGCAGTTCTTC
TRBV6-1	-	TRBJ2-7	-	CASKRRDTDAYEQYF	TGTGCCAGCAAGCGACGGGACACGGATGCCTACGAGCAGTACTTC
TRBV5-1	TRBD1	TRBJ2-7	-	CASSKTGGTAPGTHGFYEQYF	TGCGCCAGCAGCAAGACAGGGGGCACGGCTCCGGGGACCCACGGTTTCTACGAGCAGTACTTC
TRBV6-5	-	TRBJ2-5	-	CASSEQLAQETQYF	TGTGCCAGCAGCGAACAACTAGCCCAAGAGACCCAGTACTTC
TRBV5-5	-	TRBJ2-4	-	CASSLREGNVQYF	TGTGCCAGCAGCCTCCGAGAGGGAAATGTGCAGTACTTC
TRBV15	-	TRBJ1-1	-	CATSRDRVRTEAFF	TGTGCCACCAGCAGAGACAGGGTTCGGACTGAAGCTTTCTTT
TRBV25-1	-	TRBJ2-1	few	CASAEGGTYNEQFF	TGTGCCAGCGCAGAAGGTGGAACCTACAATGAGCAGTTCTTC
TRBV5-1	TRBD1	TRBJ2-2	-	CASSLEAGGAAGELFF	TGCGCCAGCAGCTTGGAGGCAGGGGGCGCGGCCGGGGAGCTGTTTTTT
TRBV5-5	-	TRBJ2-7	-	CASSFWTAAYEQYF	TGTGCCAGCAGCTTCTGGACGGCGGCCTACGAGCAGTACTTC
TRBV5-4	-	TRBJ1-5	-	CASSLDGGSQPQHF	TGTGCCAGCAGCTTGGATGGGGGCAGTCAGCCCCAGCATTTT
TRBV4-2	-	TRBJ2-4	-	CASSQFWDQEQYF	TGTGCCAGCAGCCAATTTTGGGATCAAGAGCAGTACTTC
TRBV12-3/TRBV12-4	TRBD1	TRBJ2-3	-	CASSSTGRSADTQYF	TGTGCCAGCAGTTCGACAGGGCGTAGCGCAGATACGCAGTATTTT
TRBV24-1	TRBD1	TRBJ2-4	-	CATSEGTGKGKNIQYF	TGTGCCACCAGTGAGGGGACAGGAAAGGGCAAAAACATTCAGTACTTC
TRBV12-3/TRBV12-4	-	TRBJ2-3	-	CASSLLATQYF	TGTGCCAGCAGTTTACTAGCTACGCAGTATTTT
TRBV10-2	-	TRBJ2-3	-	CASLLGGSTDTQYF	TGCGCCAGTCTATTGGGGGGCAGCACAGATACGCAGTATTTT
TRBV7-9	-	TRBJ2-5	-	CASSQQGVQETQYF	TGTGCCAGCAGCCAACAAGGGGTCCAAGAGACCCAGTACTTC
TRBV15	-	TRBJ2-5	-	CATSRDLGRDTQYF	TGTGCCACCAGCAGAGATTTAGGACGAGATACCCAGTACTTC
TRBV20-1	-	TRBJ2-7	-	CSASSRGGYEQYF	TGCAGTGCTAGTAGCAGGGGTGGTTACGAGCAGTACTTC
TRBV7-2	-	TRBJ2-3	-	CASSYSMQAGTQYF	TGTGCCAGCAGCTACTCTATGCAGGCGGGTACGCAGTATTTT
TRBV7-2	-	TRBJ2-2	-	CASSSTPRTGELFF	TGTGCCAGCAGCTCCACACCGAGGACCGGGGAGCTGTTTTTT
TRBV5-6	-	TRBJ2-7	-	CASSHSAYEQYF	TGTGCCAGCAGCCACAGTGCCTACGAGCAGTACTTC
TRBV6-2/TRBV6-3	TRBD2	TRBJ2-6	-	CASSGLAGSGANVLTF	TGTGCCAGCAGTGGACTAGCGGGCTCTGGGGCCAACGTCCTGACTTTC
TRBV28	TRBD1	TRBJ2-1	-	CASSLARDSYNEQFF	TGTGCCAGCAGTTTAGCCCGGGACAGCTACAATGAGCAGTTCTTC